Sequencing of this T cell receptor beta chain was carried out in a study of control samples from healthy donors and cancer patients. Generated by immunoSEQ multiplex PCR, the TCRdb table keeps only in-frame clones and is missing some. The table lists around 200,000 clones, 85% to 95% of them singletons. Germline CDR1 is MNHEY and CDR2 is SVGEGT. V lost 2 bases to trimming and J lost 4 bases, with 14 bases between them. This CDR3 region has 15 residues. The rearrangement uses TRBV6-2 or TRBV6-3 and TRBJ2-5; no firm D call. The receptor's source is a man in his fifties in good health. Input material: blood. The CDR3 reads CASSYAIRVAETQYF. The CDR3 nucleotides are TGTGCCAGCAGTTACGCTATTAGGGTGGCAGAGACCCAGTACTTC.